This T cell receptor (beta chain) was captured in a study of monozygotic twins with cystic fibrosis. Study-wide background: Libraries were built from 3 to 3.5 micrograms of fragmented DNA using about 16 PCR cycles.

The ends were cut back, 6 bases at V and 1 base at J, with 12 bases in the middle. CDR1 MNHEY and CDR2 SMNVEV come from the germline V gene (reference sequence). This CDR3 comprises 14 residues. Overall study results and limits: Unrelated CF individuals shared fewer identical clonotypes than monozygotic CF twins.

Comment on this clone: Its antigen remains unidentified.

Assay: immunoSEQ multiplex PCR; the TCRdb copy retains only in-frame clones and omits some. This table has approximately 34,000 clones, nearly 98% appearing once. The chain combines TRBV27 with TRBJ1-1; maybe TRBD1 (5 bases). The sample consisted of blood. The clonotype was recovered from a girl aged 2-15 years with cystic fibrosis. The CDR3 sequence: CASRPWGGNTEAFF. CDR3 in DNA: TGTGCCAGCAGACCATGGGGGGGGAACACTGAAGCTTTCTTT.